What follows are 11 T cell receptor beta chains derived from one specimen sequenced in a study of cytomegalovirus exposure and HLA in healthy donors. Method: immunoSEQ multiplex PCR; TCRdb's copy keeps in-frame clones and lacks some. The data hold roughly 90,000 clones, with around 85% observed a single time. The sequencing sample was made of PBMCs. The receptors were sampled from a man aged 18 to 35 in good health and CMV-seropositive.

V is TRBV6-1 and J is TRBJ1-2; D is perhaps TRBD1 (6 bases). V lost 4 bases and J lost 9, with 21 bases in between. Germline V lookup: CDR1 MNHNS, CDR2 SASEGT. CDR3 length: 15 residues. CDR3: CASSVILDGQGSYTF. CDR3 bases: TGTGCCAGCAGTGTTATATTGGACGGCCAGGGGAGCTACACCTTC.

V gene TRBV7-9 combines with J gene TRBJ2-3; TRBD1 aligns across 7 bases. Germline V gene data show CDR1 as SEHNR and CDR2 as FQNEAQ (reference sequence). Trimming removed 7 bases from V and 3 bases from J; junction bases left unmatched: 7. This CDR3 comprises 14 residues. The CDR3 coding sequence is TGTGCCAGCAACCGACAGGGCTCAACAGATACGCAGTATTTT. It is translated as CASNRQGSTDTQYF.

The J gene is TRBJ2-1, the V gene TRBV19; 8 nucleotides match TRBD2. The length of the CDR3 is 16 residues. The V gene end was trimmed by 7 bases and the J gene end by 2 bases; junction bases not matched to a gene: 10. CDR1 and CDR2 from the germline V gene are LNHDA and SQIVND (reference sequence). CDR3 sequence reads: CASTSLADNAYNEQFF. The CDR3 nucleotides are TGTGCCAGTACGTCACTAGCGGACAACGCCTACAATGAGCAGTTCTTC.

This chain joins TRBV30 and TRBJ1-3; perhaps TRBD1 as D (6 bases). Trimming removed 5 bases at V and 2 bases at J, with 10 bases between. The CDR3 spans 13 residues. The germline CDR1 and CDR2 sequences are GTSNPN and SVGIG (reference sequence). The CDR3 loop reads CAWDTGTGNTIYF. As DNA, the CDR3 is TGTGCCTGGGACACAGGGACTGGAAACACCATATATTTT.

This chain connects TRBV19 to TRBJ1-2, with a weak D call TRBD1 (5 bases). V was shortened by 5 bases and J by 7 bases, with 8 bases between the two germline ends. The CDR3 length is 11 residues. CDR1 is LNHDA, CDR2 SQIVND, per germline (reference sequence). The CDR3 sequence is CASSVTGGYTF. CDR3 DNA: TGTGCCAGTAGTGTCACAGGTGGCTACACCTTC.

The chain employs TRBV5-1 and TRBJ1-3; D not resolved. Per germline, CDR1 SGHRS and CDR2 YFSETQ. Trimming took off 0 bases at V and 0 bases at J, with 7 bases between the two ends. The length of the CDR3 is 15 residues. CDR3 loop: CASSLGGVSGNTIYF. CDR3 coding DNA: TGCGCCAGCAGCTTGGGCGGCGTCTCTGGAAACACCATATATTTT.

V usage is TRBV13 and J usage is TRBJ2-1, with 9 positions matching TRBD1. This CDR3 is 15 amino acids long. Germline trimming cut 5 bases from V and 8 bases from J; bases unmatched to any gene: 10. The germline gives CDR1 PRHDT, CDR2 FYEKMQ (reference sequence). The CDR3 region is CASSPVRDRVDEQFF. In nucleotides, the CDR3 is TGTGCCAGCAGCCCGGTCCGGGACAGGGTCGATGAGCAGTTCTTC.

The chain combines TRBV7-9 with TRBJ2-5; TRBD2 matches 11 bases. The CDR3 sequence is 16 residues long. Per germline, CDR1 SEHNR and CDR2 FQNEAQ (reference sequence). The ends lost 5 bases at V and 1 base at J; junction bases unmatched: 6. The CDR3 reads CASSAPGLAVQETQYF. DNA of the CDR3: TGTGCCAGCAGCGCCCCGGGACTAGCGGTCCAAGAGACCCAGTACTTC. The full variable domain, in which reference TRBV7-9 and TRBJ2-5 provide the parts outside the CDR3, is DTGVSQNPRHKITKRGQNVTFRCDPISEHNRLYWYRQTLGQGPEFLTYFQNEAQLEKSRLLSDRFSAERPKGSFSTLEIQRTEQGDSAMYLCASSAPGLAVQETQYFGPGTRLLVL.

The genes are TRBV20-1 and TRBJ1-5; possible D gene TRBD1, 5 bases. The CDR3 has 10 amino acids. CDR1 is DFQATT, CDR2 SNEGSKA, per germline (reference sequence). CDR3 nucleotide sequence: TGCAGCGGGGGATTTCAGCCCCAGCATTTT. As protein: CSGGFQPQHF.

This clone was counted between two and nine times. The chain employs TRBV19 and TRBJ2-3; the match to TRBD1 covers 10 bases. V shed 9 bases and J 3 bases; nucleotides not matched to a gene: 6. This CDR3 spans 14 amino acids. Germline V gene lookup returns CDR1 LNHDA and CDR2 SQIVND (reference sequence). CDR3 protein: CASQGQGKTDTQYF. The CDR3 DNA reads TGTGCCAGCCAGGGACAGGGGAAGACAGATACGCAGTATTTT. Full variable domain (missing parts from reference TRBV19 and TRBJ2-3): DGGITQSPKYLFRKEGQNVTLSCEQNLNHDAMYWYRQDPGQGLRLIYYSQIVNDFQKGDIAEGYSVSREKKESFPLTVTSAQKNPTAFYLCASQGQGKTDTQYFGPGTRLTVL.

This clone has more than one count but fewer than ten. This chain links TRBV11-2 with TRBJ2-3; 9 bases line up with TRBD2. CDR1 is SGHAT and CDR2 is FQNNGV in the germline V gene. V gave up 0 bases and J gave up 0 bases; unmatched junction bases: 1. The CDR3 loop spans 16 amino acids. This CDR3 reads CASSLEGLASTDTQYF. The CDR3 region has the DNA TGTGCCAGCAGCTTAGAAGGACTAGCGAGCACAGATACGCAGTATTTT. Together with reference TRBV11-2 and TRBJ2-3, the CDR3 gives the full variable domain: EAGVAQSPRYKIIEKRQSVAFWCNPISGHATLYWYQQILGQGPKLLIQFQNNGVVDDSQLPKDRFSAERLKGVDSTLKIQPAKLEDSAVYLCASSLEGLASTDTQYFGPGTRLTVL.